This TCR beta chain was recorded in a study of shared clonotypes between healthy human individuals. Investigators spread the genomic DNA of each subset evenly over several immunoSEQ plates. Sorted subsets were amplified in replicate PCRs using approximately 0.2 ug DNA, about 30,000 T cell genomes. Profiling relied on immunoSEQ multiplex PCR, and the TCRdb table lists in-frame clones only, not all of them. Of a few hundred thousand clones in the sample, 95% to 98% were seen once. The study separated CD4+ cells into CD45RA+ naive and CD45RA-negative memory subsets. Findings of the study overall: Donor clonotype sharing was expected to depend on sequencing depth.

Points on this clone: Its target is unknown.

Germline lookup yields CDR1 KGHSH and CDR2 LQKENI. The CDR3 totals 14 residues. V shed 4 bases, J shed 6 bases, and the junction held 4 bases outside the gene matches. Sequences were obtained from naive CD4+ T cells sorted from blood. Subset of the sample: CD45RA+ positively selected. The chain links TRBV18 to TRBJ2-7; 12 bases align to TRBD1. This clonotype was obtained from a young woman in good health. In DNA, the CDR3 is TGTGCCAGCTCACAGGGACAGGGGGCCTTCGAGCAGTACTTC. This gives the protein CASSQGQGAFEQYF.